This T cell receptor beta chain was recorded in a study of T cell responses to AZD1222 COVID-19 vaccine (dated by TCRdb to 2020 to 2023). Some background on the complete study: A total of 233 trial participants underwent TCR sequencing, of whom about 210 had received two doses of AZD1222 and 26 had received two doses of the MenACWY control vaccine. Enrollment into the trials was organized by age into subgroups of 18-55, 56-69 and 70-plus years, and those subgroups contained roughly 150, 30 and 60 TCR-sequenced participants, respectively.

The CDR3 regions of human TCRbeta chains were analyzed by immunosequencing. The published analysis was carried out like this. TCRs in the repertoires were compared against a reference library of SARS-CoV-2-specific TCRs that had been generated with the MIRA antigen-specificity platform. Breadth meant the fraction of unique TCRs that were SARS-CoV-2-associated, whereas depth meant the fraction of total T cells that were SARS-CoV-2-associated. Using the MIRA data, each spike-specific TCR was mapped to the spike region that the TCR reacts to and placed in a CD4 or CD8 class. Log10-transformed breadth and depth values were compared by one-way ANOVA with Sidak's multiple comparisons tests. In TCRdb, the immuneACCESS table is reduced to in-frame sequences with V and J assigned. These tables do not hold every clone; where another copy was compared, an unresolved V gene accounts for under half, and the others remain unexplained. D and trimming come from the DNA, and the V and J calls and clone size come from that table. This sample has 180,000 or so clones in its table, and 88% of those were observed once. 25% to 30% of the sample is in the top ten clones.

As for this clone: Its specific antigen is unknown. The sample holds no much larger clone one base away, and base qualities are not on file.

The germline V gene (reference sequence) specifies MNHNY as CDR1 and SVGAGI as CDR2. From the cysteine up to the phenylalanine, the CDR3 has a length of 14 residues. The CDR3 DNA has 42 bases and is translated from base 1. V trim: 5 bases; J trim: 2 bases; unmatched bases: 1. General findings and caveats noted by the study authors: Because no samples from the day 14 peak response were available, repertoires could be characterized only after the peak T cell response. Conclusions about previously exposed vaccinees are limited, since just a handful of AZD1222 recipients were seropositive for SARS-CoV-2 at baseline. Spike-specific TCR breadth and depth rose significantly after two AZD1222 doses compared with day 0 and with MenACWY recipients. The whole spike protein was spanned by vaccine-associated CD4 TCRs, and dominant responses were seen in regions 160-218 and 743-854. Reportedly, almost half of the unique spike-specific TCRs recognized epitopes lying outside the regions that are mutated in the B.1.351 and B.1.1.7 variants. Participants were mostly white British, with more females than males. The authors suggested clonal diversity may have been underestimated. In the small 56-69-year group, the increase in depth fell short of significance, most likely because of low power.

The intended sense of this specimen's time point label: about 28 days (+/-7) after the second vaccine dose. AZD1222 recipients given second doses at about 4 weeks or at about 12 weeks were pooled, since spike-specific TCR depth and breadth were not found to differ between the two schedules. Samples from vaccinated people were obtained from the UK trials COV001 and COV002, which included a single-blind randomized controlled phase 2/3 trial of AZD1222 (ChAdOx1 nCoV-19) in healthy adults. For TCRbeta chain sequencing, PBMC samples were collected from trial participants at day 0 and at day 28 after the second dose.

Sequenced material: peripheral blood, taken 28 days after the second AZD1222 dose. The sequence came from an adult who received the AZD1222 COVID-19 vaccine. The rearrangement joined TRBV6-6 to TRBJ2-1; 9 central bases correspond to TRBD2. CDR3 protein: CASSLAGPYNEQFF. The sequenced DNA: TGTGCCAGCAGTCTAGCGGGACCCTACAATGAGCAGTTCTTC.